The sequence of this T cell receptor (beta chain) was determined in a study of blood T cells in healthy people across ages. A second PCR of roughly 7 to 11 cycles used a sample-barcoded 5' primer and a J-beta primer mix. TCRdb used MiXCR to reprocess the 5' RACE reads, holding one entry per CDR3 protein. Found here are about a million distinct CDR3 sequences, roughly 48% of them singletons; the top ten hold over 10%. To note about this clonotype: Its antigen is unidentified.

The CDR3 is 14 amino acids. CDR1 SNHLY and CDR2 FYNNEI come from the germline V gene. Trimming cost V 5 bases and J 6 bases; bases outside gene matches: 5. Extraction yielded at least 6 micrograms of total RNA per sample. Whole-study results and caveats: Versus aged donors, long-lived donors had higher diversity and more naive CD4+ cells.

The J gene is TRBJ2-1, the V gene TRBV2, with 9 nucleotides matching TRBD2. The sequenced sample consisted of blood. The clonotype was recovered from a man aged 25 to 40 in good health. The CDR3 loop reads CASSPGLALNEQFF. CDR3 in DNA: TGTGCCAGCAGTCCGGGACTAGCCCTCAATGAGCAGTTCTTC. Filled out from reference TRBV2 and TRBJ2-1, the complete variable domain reads EPEVTQTPSHQVTQMGQEVILRCVPISNHLYFYWYRQILGQKVEFLVSFYNNEISEKSEIFDDQFSVERPDGSNFTLKIRSTKLEDSAMYFCASSPGLALNEQFFGPGTRLTVL.